The source of this T cell receptor beta chain is a study of blood T cell repertoires in COVID-19. Repertoires were generated with immunoSEQ multiplex PCR, while TCRdb's copy carries only in-frame clones and drops some. The sample records 45,000 to 65,000 clones, under 85% being singletons. The CDR3 consists of 15 residues. Germline V gene lookup returns CDR1 KGHDR and CDR2 SFDVKD. V was pared by 9 bases and J by 4 bases, with 9 bases of the junction left unmatched. This rearrangement joins TRBV24-1 to TRBJ2-3; 10 bases match TRBD1. The sequence was obtained from a man between 40 and 49 years old with acute or convalescent COVID-19. Material: peripheral blood. CDR3 residues: CATSIRDRGADTQYF. The DNA of the CDR3 is TGTGCCACCTCAATCCGGGACAGGGGCGCAGATACGCAGTATTTT.